These 32 T cell receptor beta chains originate from one sample sequenced in a study of blood T cell repertoires in COVID-19. Generated by immunoSEQ multiplex PCR, the TCRdb table keeps only in-frame clones and is missing some. The sample lists 200,000 to 250,000 clones, around 81% seen once, with about 8.9% in the top ten. Sequenced input: PBMCs or T cells enriched from blood (not recorded which). The origin of the receptors is a woman in her forties or fifties with acute COVID-19.

The genes are TRBV4-1 and TRBJ2-3, with TRBD2 matching 10 bases. V shed 1 base and J 0 bases; nucleotides not matched to a gene: 7. Germline CDR1 MGHRA, CDR2 YSYEKL. CDR3 size: 18 residues. The CDR3 protein is CASSQVPSGGTSTDTQYF. The CDR3 nucleotides read TGCGCCAGCAGCCAAGTGCCTAGCGGGGGAACTAGCACAGATACGCAGTATTTT.

Notes on this clone: Other DNA variants within this sample encode the same CDR3. This rearrangement joins TRBV7-2 to TRBJ1-3, with D maybe TRBD1 (6 bases). V lost 5 bases and J lost 4, with 9 bases in between. The V gene's germline CDR1 is SGHTA and CDR2 FQGNSA. CDR3 size: 13 residues. CDR3 in DNA: TGTGCCAGCAGCCAGACAGGCGGAAACACCATATATTTT. Translating gives CASSQTGGNTIYF.

V is TRBV10-3 and J is TRBJ2-3; 9 nucleotides line up with TRBD2. Germline CDR1 and CDR2: ENHRY and SYGVKD. CDR3 length equals 16 residues. Germline trimming cut 0 bases from V and 3 bases from J; bases unmatched to any gene: 4. The CDR3 is CAISESSGGSTDTQYF. The CDR3 nucleotides are TGTGCCATCAGTGAGTCGAGCGGGGGGTCGACAGATACGCAGTATTTT.

CDR3 loop: CASSHLGGNTEAFF. The CDR3 DNA follows: TGTGCCAGCAGTCATCTGGGAGGGAACACTGAAGCTTTCTTT. The V and J genes are TRBV11-2 and TRBJ1-1; D not resolved. With 6 bases removed from V and 1 base from J, the gap between germline ends came to 12 bases. The V gene's germline CDR1 is SGHAT and CDR2 FQNNGV. CDR3 size: 14 residues.

This clone was counted a few times. V gene TRBV19 combines with J gene TRBJ2-1; TRBD1 matches 8 bases. The junction had 8 bases not matched to a gene; V was cut back by 7 bases and J by 6 bases. This CDR3 region has 14 residues. The germline V gene encodes CDR1 LNHDA and CDR2 SQIVND (reference sequence). The CDR3 loop reads CASTWSGGVNEQFF. The CDR3 DNA is TGTGCCAGTACTTGGTCAGGGGGCGTCAATGAGCAGTTCTTC.

The chain couples TRBV6-2 or TRBV6-3 to TRBJ2-7; D remains ambiguous. The germline CDR1 and CDR2 sequences are MNHEY and SVGEGT. The CDR3 is 15 residues long. Deletions cut 4 bases from V and 2 bases from J, with 15 bases between. CDR3 residues: CASSSLSSPPYEQYF. The CDR3 DNA follows: TGTGCCAGCAGTTCCCTATCCTCCCCCCCCTACGAGCAGTACTTC.

In its sample, this clone was seen a few times. J is TRBJ2-7 and V is TRBV18; D may be TRBD1 (5 bases). Germline V gene sequence: CDR1 KGHSH, CDR2 LQKENI. This CDR3 has 13 amino acids. V was cut by 6 bases and J by 2 bases, with 11 bases left in between. The DNA for the CDR3 is TGTGCCAGCTCGGCAGGGTATCCCTACGAGCAGTACTTC. As protein: CASSAGYPYEQYF.

The sample holds a few counts of this clone. J is TRBJ2-7 and V is TRBV7-2; 7 nucleotides align to TRBD2. The V gene's germline CDR1 is SGHTA and CDR2 FQGNSA. The CDR3 is 16 amino acids. V trimming: 0 bases; J trimming: 1 base; junction bases outside the gene matches: 6. The CDR3 spells CASSLASGGGSYEQYF. In DNA, the CDR3 is TGTGCCAGCAGCTTAGCGTCGGGAGGTGGTTCCTACGAGCAGTACTTC.

The chain joins TRBV27 to TRBJ2-1; 7 nucleotides line up with TRBD2. After removal of 10 bases from V and 1 base from J, the junction contained 7 bases not matched to a gene. CDR1 is MNHEY, CDR2 SMNVEV, per germline (reference sequence). The CDR3 spans 14 residues. The chain's CDR3 is CATRGEGSYNEQFF. CDR3 nucleotides: TGTGCCACCCGCGGGGAGGGGTCCTACAATGAGCAGTTCTTC.

Worth noting for this clone: Additional DNA sequences in this sample encode the identical CDR3. The chain links TRBV28 to TRBJ2-7; 10 nucleotides align to TRBD2. The V gene end was trimmed by 2 bases and the J gene end by 3 bases; junction bases not matched to a gene: 4. CDR3 length: 15 residues. Germline CDR1 is MDHEN and CDR2 is SYDVKM. This CDR3 reads CASSLRTSGNYEQYF. The CDR3 DNA sequence: TGTGCCAGCAGTTTACGGACTAGCGGAAACTACGAGCAGTACTTC. The entire variable domain, with the rest obtained from reference TRBV28 and TRBJ2-7, is as follows: DVKVTQSSRYLVKRTGEKVFLECVQDMDHENMFWYRQDPGLGLRLIYFSYDVKMKEKGDIPEGYSVSREKKERFSLILESASTNQTSMYLCASSLRTSGNYEQYFGPGTRLTVT.

A word on this clone: A read error is likely here: a far larger clone is one base away. The V and J genes are TRBV7-2 and TRBJ1-3; D remains unclear. This CDR3 spans 15 amino acids. Per germline, CDR1 SGHTA and CDR2 FQGNSA. V gave up 1 base and J gave up 0 bases, with 7 bases separating them. Written as DNA, the CDR3 is TGTGCCAGCAGCTTAGGACAAATCTCTGGAAACACCATATATTTT. Its translation: CASSLGQISGNTIYF.

The chain links TRBV3-1 (or the pseudogene TRBV3-2) to TRBJ1-1; TRBD1 matches 7 bases. After removal of 4 bases from V and 6 bases from J, the junction contained 5 bases not matched to a gene. Looked up from germline, CDR1 is LGHDT and CDR2 is YNNKEL (reference sequence). This CDR3 has 13 residues. In DNA form, the CDR3 reads TGTGCCAGCAGCCTAGGGGGCAAAGCTGAAGCTTTCTTT. Translation gives CASSLGGKAEAFF.

V and J are TRBV4-1 and TRBJ1-5, with a weak D call TRBD1 (6 bases). The germline gives CDR1 MGHRA, CDR2 YSYEKL. Trimming stripped 3 bases from V and 2 bases from J, with 11 bases between. CDR3 length: 15 amino acids. The CDR3 nucleotides read TGCGCCAGCAGCCACGGACCAGGGGGCAATCAGCCCCAGCATTTT. It encodes CASSHGPGGNQPQHF.

This sequence joins TRBV9 and TRBJ1-4; TRBD1 agrees at 9 bases. Per the germline V gene, CDR1 is SGDLS and CDR2 is YYNGEE. The J segment lost 5 bases and the V segment lost 4 bases, leaving 6 bases of the junction unmatched. The CDR3 is made up of 15 amino acids. The chain's CDR3 is CASSPRQGENEKLFF. CDR3 DNA sequence: TGTGCCAGCAGCCCAAGACAGGGGGAAAATGAAAAACTGTTTTTT. The whole variable domain, remainder taken from reference TRBV9 and TRBJ1-4, is DSGVTQTPKHLITATGQRVTLRCSPRSGDLSVYWYQQSLDQGLQFLIQYYNGEERAKGNILERFSAQQFPDLHSELNLSSLELGDSALYFCASSPRQGENEKLFFGSGTQLSVL.

J is TRBJ2-7 and V is TRBV7-6; D call uncertain. From germline, CDR1 is SGHVS and CDR2 FNYEAQ. The CDR3 sequence is 13 residues long. V was pared by 1 base and J by 6 bases, with 10 bases between. The CDR3 region has the DNA TGTGCCAGCAGCTTAGTCCCTAGGCGCGAGCAGTACTTC. Protein: CASSLVPRREQYF.

This chain connects TRBV19 to TRBJ1-2, with 7 bases lining up with TRBD1. The CDR3 loop spans 14 amino acids. Germline loops: CDR1 LNHDA, CDR2 SQIVND (reference sequence). With V trimmed by 4 bases and J by 4 bases, 6 bases remained unmatched. This CDR3 is CASSTGQAIYGYTF. The CDR3 nucleotides read TGTGCCAGTAGTACAGGACAGGCAATCTATGGCTACACCTTC.

The chain carries TRBV7-2 and TRBJ2-1; 8 nucleotides agree with TRBD2. The germline CDR1 and CDR2 sequences are SGHTA and FQGNSA. Trimming cost V 2 bases and J 8 bases; bases outside gene matches: 8. This CDR3 is 15 amino acids long. The DNA of the CDR3 is TGTGCCAGCAGCTTATCGGGGGGGGCCACGGATGAGCAGTTCTTC. This gives the protein CASSLSGGATDEQFF.

The genes are TRBV6-5 and TRBJ2-7, with 9 bases that match TRBD1. This CDR3 spans 13 amino acids. The germline gives CDR1 MNHEY, CDR2 SVGAGI. V was clipped by 10 bases and J by 4 bases; unmatched bases: 8. In DNA, the CDR3 is TGTGCCATCCCCTCGGACAGGGGTTACGAGCAGTACTTC. Translation gives CAIPSDRGYEQYF.

The chain combines TRBV15 with TRBJ2-1; no clear D. Trimming stripped 0 bases from V and 5 bases from J, with 5 bases between. The CDR3 spans 13 residues. The germline CDR1 and CDR2 sequences are LNHNV and YYDKDF (reference sequence). CDR3 DNA sequence: TGTGCCACCAGCAGAGACCCCAACAATGAGCAGTTCTTC. It encodes CATSRDPNNEQFF.

This chain connects TRBV7-2 to TRBJ2-1; D uncertain. From germline, CDR1 is SGHTA and CDR2 FQGNSA. This CDR3 region has 13 residues. Trimming took off 3 bases at V and 10 bases at J, with 13 bases between the two ends. The CDR3: CASSFDLGAEQFF. CDR3 in DNA: TGTGCCAGCAGCTTCGATTTAGGAGCCGAGCAGTTCTTC. The full variable domain, completed using reference TRBV7-2 and TRBJ2-1, is GAGVSQSPSNKVTEKGKDVELRCDPISGHTALYWYRQSLGQGLEFLIYFQGNSAPDKSGLPSDRFSAERTGGSVSTLTIQRTQQEDSAVYLCASSFDLGAEQFFGPGTRLTVL.

By share, this clone counts as medium-sized. This chain uses TRBV15 with TRBJ2-3, with D perhaps matching TRBD2 (5 bases). This CDR3 comprises 15 residues. The germline CDR1 and CDR2 sequences are LNHNV and YYDKDF (reference sequence). Trimming pared 4 bases from V and 2 bases from J, leaving 13 bases between. The CDR3 sequence is CATSNPAVDTDTQYF. The CDR3 DNA reads TGTGCCACCAGCAATCCAGCGGTGGACACAGATACGCAGTATTTT.

Here the CDR3 DNA reads TGCGCCAGCAGCCAAGACGGGAGGGGTTCTGGTGGCTACACCTTC. Amino acids: CASSQDGRGSGGYTF. The rearrangement joins TRBV4-1 to TRBJ1-2; D possibly corresponds to TRBD1 (5 bases). The CDR3 has 15 amino acids. The V gene lost 0 bases and the J gene lost 7 bases, with 15 bases spanning the gap. Per the germline V gene, CDR1 is MGHRA and CDR2 is YSYEKL.

This chain connects TRBV28 to TRBJ1-2; 8 positions agree with TRBD1. This CDR3 comprises 17 residues. Germline values: CDR1 MDHEN, CDR2 SYDVKM. V shed 1 base and J 0 bases; nucleotides not matched to a gene: 7. As DNA, the CDR3 is TGTGCCAGCAGTTTATCCCAGGGGGCCTCATCTAACTATGGCTACACCTTC. Protein product: CASSLSQGASSNYGYTF.

The V and J genes are TRBV2 and TRBJ2-5; tentatively, D is TRBD2 (6 bases). CDR1 SNHLY and CDR2 FYNNEI come from the germline V gene. Trimming took off 4 bases at V and 1 base at J, with 16 bases between the two ends. This CDR3 is built from 16 residues. Here the CDR3 reads CASSVEMGGVQETQYF. Here the CDR3 DNA reads TGTGCCAGCAGTGTCGAGATGGGAGGCGTCCAAGAGACCCAGTACTTC.

The chain's CDR3 is CASSLSGTGQGTGYTF. The CDR3 bases are TGTGCCAGCAGCCTCAGTGGGACAGGACAGGGGACGGGCTACACCTTC. The gene calls are TRBV4-2 and TRBJ1-2; 9 bases agree with TRBD1. V shed 4 bases, J shed 8 bases, and the junction held 14 bases outside the gene matches. Germline lookup yields CDR1 LGHNA and CDR2 YNFKEQ. This CDR3 contains 16 residues.

The chain recombines TRBV30 with TRBJ1-5; 7 bases are a match to TRBD1. This CDR3 has 15 residues. The germline V gene encodes CDR1 GTSNPN and CDR2 SVGIG (reference sequence). V was clipped by 1 base and J by 4 bases; unmatched bases: 7. CDR3 coding DNA: TGTGCCTGGAGTGAGTTGGGACAGCCGAATCAGCCCCAGCATTTT. Translating it yields CAWSELGQPNQPQHF.

The chain has TRBV27 and TRBJ2-6, with a tentative D call TRBD1 (6 bases). Germline V gene data show CDR1 as MNHEY and CDR2 as SMNVEV (reference sequence). V was shortened by 2 bases and J by 1 base, with 21 bases between the two germline ends. This CDR3 region has 20 residues. The DNA of the CDR3 is TGTGCCAGCAGTTTAGCGACACCGACAGGTAGGGGGTCTGGGGCCAACGTCCTGACTTTC. It codes for CASSLATPTGRGSGANVLTF.

This chain uses TRBV2 with TRBJ2-5, with 7 bases matching TRBD1. Germline trimming cut 6 bases from V and 5 bases from J; bases unmatched to any gene: 6. This CDR3 is built from 13 residues. Germline V lookup: CDR1 SNHLY, CDR2 FYNNEI. DNA of the CDR3: TGTGCCAGCAGAACGGGACAGCGGGAGACCCAGTACTTC. This sequence encodes CASRTGQRETQYF.

The chain employs TRBV6-1 and TRBJ2-1; 8 bases match TRBD2. The CDR3 runs to 13 residues. V lost 3 bases, J lost 9 bases, and 4 bases stayed unmatched. Per germline, CDR1 MNHNS and CDR2 SASEGT. Here the CDR3 DNA reads TGTGCCAGCAGTGAGACTAGCGCTGGTGAGCAGTTCTTC. Translation gives CASSETSAGEQFF.

The V call is TRBV5-1, the J call TRBJ1-3; no firm D call. The CDR3 is 14 residues long. Trimming cost V 4 bases and J 0 bases, with 8 bases left between them. Germline values: CDR1 SGHRS, CDR2 YFSETQ. The CDR3 DNA sequence: TGCGCCAGCAGCGCGGCTAGCTCTGGAAACACCATATATTTT. Translated: CASSAASSGNTIYF.

This clone was seen a few times. This chain links TRBV19 with TRBJ2-7; 8 bases agree with TRBD1. The germline V gene encodes CDR1 LNHDA and CDR2 SQIVND (reference sequence). This CDR3 is built from 16 residues. The V and J ends lost 5 bases and 6 bases, in that order; junction bases with no gene match: 15. CDR3 region: CASSPRQGTKSGEQYF. The CDR3 bases are TGTGCCAGTAGTCCGCGACAGGGGACGAAGTCAGGCGAGCAGTACTTC.

CDR3 bases: TGTGCCATCAGTGAGTCGGCAGGGGGCATCTATGGCTACACCTTC. Translating it yields CAISESAGGIYGYTF. The J gene is TRBJ1-2, the V gene TRBV10-3; 8 positions match TRBD1. V lost 0 bases to trimming and J lost 4 bases; unmatched junction nucleotides: 4. Germline CDR1 and CDR2: ENHRY and SYGVKD. The CDR3 consists of 15 residues.